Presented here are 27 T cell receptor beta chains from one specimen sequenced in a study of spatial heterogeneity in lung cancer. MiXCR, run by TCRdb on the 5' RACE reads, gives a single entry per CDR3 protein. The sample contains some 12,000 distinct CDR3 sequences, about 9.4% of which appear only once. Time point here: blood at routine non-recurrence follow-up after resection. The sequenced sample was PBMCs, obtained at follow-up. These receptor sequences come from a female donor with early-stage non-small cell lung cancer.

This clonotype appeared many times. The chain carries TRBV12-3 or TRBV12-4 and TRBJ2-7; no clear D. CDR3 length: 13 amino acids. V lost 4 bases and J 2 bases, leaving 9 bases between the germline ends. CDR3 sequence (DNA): TGTGCCAGCAGTTGGGGAACAACCTACGAGCAGTACGTC. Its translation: CASSWGTTYEQYV.

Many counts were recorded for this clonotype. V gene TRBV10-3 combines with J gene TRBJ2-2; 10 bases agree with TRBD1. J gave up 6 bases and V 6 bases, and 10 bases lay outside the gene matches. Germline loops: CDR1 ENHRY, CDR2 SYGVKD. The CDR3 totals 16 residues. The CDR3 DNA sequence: TGTGCCATCAGCGCCAGAGGACAGGGGGTTTCCGGGGAGCTGTTTTTT. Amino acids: CAISARGQGVSGELFF.

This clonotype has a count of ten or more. The CDR3 protein is CASSPRAAGVVETQYF. CDR3 nucleotide sequence: TGTGCCAGCAGCCCCAGGGCAGCGGGGGTCGTTGAGACCCAGTACTTC. The chain employs TRBV6-2 or TRBV6-3 and TRBJ2-5; TRBD2 matches at 8 bases. CDR3 length: 16 residues. The V gene end was trimmed by 6 bases and the J gene end by 5 bases; junction bases not matched to a gene: 14. Per germline, CDR1 MNHEY and CDR2 SVGEGT.

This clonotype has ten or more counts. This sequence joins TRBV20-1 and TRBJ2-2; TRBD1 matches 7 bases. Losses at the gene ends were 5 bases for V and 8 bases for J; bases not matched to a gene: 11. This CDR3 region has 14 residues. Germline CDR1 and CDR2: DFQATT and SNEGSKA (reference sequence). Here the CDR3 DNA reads TGCAGTGCTTTGACAGGGAGTGGCCATGGGGAGCTGTTTTTT. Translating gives CSALTGSGHGELFF.

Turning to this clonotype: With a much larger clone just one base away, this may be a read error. CDR3: CSAREIVRVASSETRYF. DNA for the CDR3: TGCAGTGCTAGAGAAATAGTCCGCGTGGCTAGTAGTGAGACCCGGTACTTC. The chain joins TRBV20-1 to TRBJ2-5; D gene unclear. Germline V CDR1 and CDR2: DFQATT, SNEGSKA (reference sequence). The CDR3 runs 17 residues.

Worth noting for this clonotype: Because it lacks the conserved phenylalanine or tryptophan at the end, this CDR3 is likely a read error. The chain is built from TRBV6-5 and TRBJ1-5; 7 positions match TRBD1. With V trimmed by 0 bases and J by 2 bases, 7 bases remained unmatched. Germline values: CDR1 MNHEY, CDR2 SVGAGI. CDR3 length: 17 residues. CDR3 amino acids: CASSYSPNRGGNQPQHS. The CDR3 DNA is TGTGCCAGCAGTTACTCCCCGAACAGGGGAGGCAATCAGCCCCAGCATTCT.

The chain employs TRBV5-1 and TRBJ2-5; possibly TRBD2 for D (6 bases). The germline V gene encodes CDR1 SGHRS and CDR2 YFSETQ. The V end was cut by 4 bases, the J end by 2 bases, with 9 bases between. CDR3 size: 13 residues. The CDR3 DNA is TGCGCCAGCAGCCTGGGGAGGCAAGAGACCCAGTACTTC. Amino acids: CASSLGRQETQYF.

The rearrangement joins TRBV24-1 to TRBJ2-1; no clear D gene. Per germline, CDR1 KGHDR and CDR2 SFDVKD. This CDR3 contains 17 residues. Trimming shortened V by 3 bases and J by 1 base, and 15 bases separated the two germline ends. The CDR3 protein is CATSDGPILGSYNEQFF. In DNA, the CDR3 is TGTGCCACCAGTGATGGTCCCATCCTTGGGTCCTACAATGAGCAGTTCTTC.

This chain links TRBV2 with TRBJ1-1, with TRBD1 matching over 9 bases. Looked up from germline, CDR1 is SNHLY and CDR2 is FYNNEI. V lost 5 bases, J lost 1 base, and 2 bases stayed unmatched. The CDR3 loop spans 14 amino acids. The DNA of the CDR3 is TGTGCCAGCAGTCCGGGACAGGGGAACACTGAAGCTTTCTTT. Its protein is CASSPGQGNTEAFF. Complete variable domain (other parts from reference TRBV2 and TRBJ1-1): EPEVTQTPSHQVTQMGQEVILRCVPISNHLYFYWYRQILGQKVEFLVSFYNNEISEKSEIFDDQFSVERPDGSNFTLKIRSTKLEDSAMYFCASSPGQGNTEAFFGQGTRLTVV.

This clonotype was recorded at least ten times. CDR3 region: CASSSGPRSAEAFF. CDR3 in DNA: TGTGCCAGCAGTTCGGGACCGAGAAGCGCTGAAGCTTTCTTT. V and J are TRBV6-1 and TRBJ1-1, with TRBD1 as a possible D gene (5 bases). This CDR3 is built from 14 residues. With 5 bases removed from V and 6 bases from J, the gap between germline ends came to 16 bases. Germline CDR1 reads MNHNS; CDR2 reads SASEGT.

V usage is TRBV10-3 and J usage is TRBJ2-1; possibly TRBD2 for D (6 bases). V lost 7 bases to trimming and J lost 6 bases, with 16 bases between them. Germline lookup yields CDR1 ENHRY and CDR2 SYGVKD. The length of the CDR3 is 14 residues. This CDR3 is CAITDGRRINEQFF. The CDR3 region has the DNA TGTGCCATCACCGACGGGAGAAGGATCAATGAGCAGTTCTTC.

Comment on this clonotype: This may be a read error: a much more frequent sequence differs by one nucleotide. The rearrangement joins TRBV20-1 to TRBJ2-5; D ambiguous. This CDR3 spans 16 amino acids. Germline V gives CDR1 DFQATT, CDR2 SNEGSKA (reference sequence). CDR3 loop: CSARDRSGMNQETLYF. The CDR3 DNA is TGCAGTGCTAGAGATCGGTCTGGGATGAACCAAGAGACCCTGTACTTC.

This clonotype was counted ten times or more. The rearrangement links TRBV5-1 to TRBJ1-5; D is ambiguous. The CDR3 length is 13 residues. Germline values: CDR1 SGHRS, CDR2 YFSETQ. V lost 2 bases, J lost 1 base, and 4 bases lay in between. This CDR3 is CASSFDSNQPQHF. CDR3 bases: TGCGCCAGCAGCTTTGACAGCAATCAGCCCCAGCATTTT.

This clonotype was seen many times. CDR3 in DNA: TGCGCCAGCAGCTTGGCCGGTGGGGCCGGCGGGGAGCTGTTTTTT. It encodes CASSLAGGAGGELFF. The chain employs TRBV5-1 and TRBJ2-2; weak D call: TRBD1 (5 bases). Trimming pared 0 bases from V and 7 bases from J, leaving 13 bases between. The CDR3 is 15 residues long. Per the germline V gene, CDR1 is SGHRS and CDR2 is YFSETQ.

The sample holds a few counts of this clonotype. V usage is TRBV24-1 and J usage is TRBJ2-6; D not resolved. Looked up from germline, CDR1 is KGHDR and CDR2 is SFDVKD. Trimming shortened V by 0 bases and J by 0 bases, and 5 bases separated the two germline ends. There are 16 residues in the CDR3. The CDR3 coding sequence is TGTGCCACCAGTGATTTGCATAGCTCTGGGGCCAACGTCCTGACTTTC. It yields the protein CATSDLHSSGANVLTF.

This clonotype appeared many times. Here the CDR3 reads CSASRTSSETQYF. Written as DNA, the CDR3 is TGCAGTGCTAGTCGGACTAGCAGCGAGACCCAGTACTTC. V and J are TRBV20-1 and TRBJ2-5, with 8 bases lining up with TRBD2. The CDR3 covers 13 residues. Germline-derived CDR1 and CDR2 are DFQATT and SNEGSKA (reference sequence). Trimming cost V 3 bases and J 5 bases; bases outside gene matches: 5.

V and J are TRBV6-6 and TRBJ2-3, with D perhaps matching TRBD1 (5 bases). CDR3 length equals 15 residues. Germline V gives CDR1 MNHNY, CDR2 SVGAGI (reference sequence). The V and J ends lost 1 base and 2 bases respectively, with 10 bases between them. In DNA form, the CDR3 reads TGTGCCAGCAGTTACTGGGCAGGGATCACAGATACGCAGTATTTT. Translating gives CASSYWAGITDTQYF.

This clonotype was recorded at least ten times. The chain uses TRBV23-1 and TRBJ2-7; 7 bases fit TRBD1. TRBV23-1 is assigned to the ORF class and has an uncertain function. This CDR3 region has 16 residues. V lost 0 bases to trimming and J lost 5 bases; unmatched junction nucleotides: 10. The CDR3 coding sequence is TGCGCCAGCAGTCAATCGAAGGGGGCAGGGATTGACGAGCAGTACGTC. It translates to CASSQSKGAGIDEQYV.

The CDR3 sequence is CASRRGTGGTYNEQFF. In nucleotides, the CDR3 is TGTGCCAGCAGACGTGGGACAGGGGGGACCTACAATGAGCAGTTCTTC. V usage is TRBV28 and J usage is TRBJ2-1; 11 positions agree with TRBD1. V lost 6 bases to trimming and J lost 2 bases; unmatched junction nucleotides: 6. CDR3 length: 16 amino acids. CDR1 and CDR2 from the germline V gene are MDHEN and SYDVKM.

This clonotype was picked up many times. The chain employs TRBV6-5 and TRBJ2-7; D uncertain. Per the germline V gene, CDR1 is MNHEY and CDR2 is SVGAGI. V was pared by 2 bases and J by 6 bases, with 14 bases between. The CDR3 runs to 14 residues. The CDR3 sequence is CASSYLSKITEQYF. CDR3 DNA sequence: TGTGCCAGCAGTTACCTTTCCAAGATTACCGAGCAGTACTTC.

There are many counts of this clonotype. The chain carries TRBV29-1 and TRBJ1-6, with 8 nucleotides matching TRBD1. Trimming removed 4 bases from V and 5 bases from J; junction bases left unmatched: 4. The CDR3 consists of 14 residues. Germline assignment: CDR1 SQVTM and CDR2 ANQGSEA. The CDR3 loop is CSVGGQDNNSPLHF. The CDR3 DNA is TGCAGCGTTGGGGGACAGGACAATAATTCACCCCTCCACTTT.

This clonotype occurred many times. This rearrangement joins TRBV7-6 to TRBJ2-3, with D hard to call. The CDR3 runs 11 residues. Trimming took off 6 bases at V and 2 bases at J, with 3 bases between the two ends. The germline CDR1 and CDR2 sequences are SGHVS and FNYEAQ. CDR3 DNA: TGTGCCAGCAGGTCCACAGATACGCAGTATTTT. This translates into CASRSTDTQYF.

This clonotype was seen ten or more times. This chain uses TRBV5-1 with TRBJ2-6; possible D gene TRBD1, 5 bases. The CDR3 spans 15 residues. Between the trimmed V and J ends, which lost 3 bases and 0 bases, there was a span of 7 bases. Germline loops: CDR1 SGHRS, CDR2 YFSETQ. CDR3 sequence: CASSWGDSGANVLTF. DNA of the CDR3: TGCGCCAGCAGCTGGGGCGACTCTGGGGCCAACGTCCTGACTTTC.

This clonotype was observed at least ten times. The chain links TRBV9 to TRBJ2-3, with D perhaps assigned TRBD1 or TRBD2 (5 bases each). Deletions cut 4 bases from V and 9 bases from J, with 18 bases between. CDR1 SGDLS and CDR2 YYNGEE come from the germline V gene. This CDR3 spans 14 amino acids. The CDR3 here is CASSTTGPAGTQYF. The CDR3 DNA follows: TGTGCCAGCAGCACCACGGGACCAGCAGGGACGCAGTATTTT.

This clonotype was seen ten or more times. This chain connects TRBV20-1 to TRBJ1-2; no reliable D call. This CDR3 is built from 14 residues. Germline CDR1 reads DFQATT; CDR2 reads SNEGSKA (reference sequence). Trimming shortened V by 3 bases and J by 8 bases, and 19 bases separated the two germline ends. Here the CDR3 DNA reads TGCAGTGCTAGCAAGCCCGGCCTCTGGGAGGGCTACACCTTC. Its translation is CSASKPGLWEGYTF.

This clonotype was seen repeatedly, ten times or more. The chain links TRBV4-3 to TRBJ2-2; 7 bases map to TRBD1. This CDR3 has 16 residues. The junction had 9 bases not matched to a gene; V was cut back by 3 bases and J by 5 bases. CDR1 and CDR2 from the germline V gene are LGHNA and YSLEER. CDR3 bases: TGCGCCAGCAGCCAGGATGGGACAGCCCTAACCGGGGAGCTGTTTTTT. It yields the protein CASSQDGTALTGELFF.

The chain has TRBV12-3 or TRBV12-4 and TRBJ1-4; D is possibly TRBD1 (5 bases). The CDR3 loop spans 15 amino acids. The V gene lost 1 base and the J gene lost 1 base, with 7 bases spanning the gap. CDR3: CASSLGDETNEKLFF. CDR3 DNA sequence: TGTGCCAGCAGTTTAGGGGACGAAACTAATGAAAAACTGTTTTTT.